Shown below are 8 T cell receptor beta chains from a single sample sequenced in a study of T cell changes during pregnancy in multiple sclerosis. Data came from immunoSEQ multiplex PCR; TCRdb stores just in-frame clones and leaves some out. This sample has approximately 65,000 clones, with around 90% found just once. The sequences come from CD4+ T cells from peripheral blood mononuclear cells, collected in the first trimester of pregnancy. The receptors here all came from a female donor with multiple sclerosis, enrolled in a pregnancy study.

The V call is TRBV5-6, the J call TRBJ1-3; 12 bases are shared with TRBD1. This CDR3 comprises 18 residues. The V gene end was trimmed by 8 bases and the J gene end by 1 base; junction bases not matched to a gene: 13. CDR1 is SGHDT and CDR2 is YYEEEE in the germline V gene. The CDR3 bases are TGTGCCAGTCACCTACACCGGGACAGGGGGCTTTCTGGAAACACCATATATTTT. Its protein product is CASHLHRDRGLSGNTIYF.

The DNA for the CDR3 is TGTGCCAGCAGCTCCCGAGACGCTAGCGGCCAAGAGACCCAGTACTTC. Translating gives CASSSRDASGQETQYF. The genes are TRBV7-8 and TRBJ2-5, with 7 nucleotides matching TRBD2. The germline V gene has CDR1 SGHVS and CDR2 FQNEAQ. The J segment lost 1 base and the V segment lost 4 bases, leaving 9 bases of the junction unmatched. The CDR3 sequence is 16 residues long.

The V gene is TRBV6-6, the J gene TRBJ2-1; TRBD1 matches 8 bases. Trimming took 5 bases from V and 9 from J; bases not matched to a gene: 12. The CDR3 contains 15 residues. The germline CDR1 and CDR2 sequences are MNHNY and SVGAGI (reference sequence). CDR3 sequence reads: CASSDRTGLGGEQFF. CDR3 DNA: TGTGCCAGCAGTGACCGGACAGGGTTAGGGGGTGAGCAGTTCTTC.

Worth noting for this clone: One junction end does not reproduce the germline sequence, and a read error may be involved. The genes are TRBV7-7 and TRBJ2-5, with 9 positions matching TRBD1. CDR3 length equals 15 residues. The V gene's germline CDR1 is SSHAT and CDR2 FNYEAQ (reference sequence). The CDR3 DNA follows: TGTGCTAGCAGCTTAGAGGGACAGGGTTCGGAGACCCAGTACTTC. Encoded protein: CASSLEGQGSETQYF.

The CDR3, as DNA: TGCGCCAGCAGCCAACTTGGCGGGAACACTGAAGCTTTCTTT. Translating it yields CASSQLGGNTEAFF. This chain connects TRBV4-3 to TRBJ1-1; D ambiguous. This CDR3 is built from 14 residues. CDR1 LGHNA and CDR2 YSLEER come from the germline V gene. V lost 2 bases, J lost 1 base, and 8 bases lay in between.

The genes are TRBV6-5 and TRBJ1-3, with TRBD1 matching over 7 bases. The CDR3 is 16 residues long. CDR1 and CDR2 from the germline V gene are MNHEY and SVGAGI. V lost 2 bases, J lost 0 bases, and 4 bases stayed unmatched. The CDR3 loop reads CASSYQTGSSGNTIYF. CDR3 DNA sequence: TGTGCCAGCAGTTACCAGACAGGGAGCTCTGGAAACACCATATATTTT.

About this clone: Other DNA sequences from this sample encode an identical CDR3 as well. J is TRBJ2-3 and V is TRBV20-1, with D uncertain. The CDR3 sequence is 11 residues long. V was trimmed by 6 bases and J by 0 bases, leaving 4 bases between them. Germline assignment: CDR1 DFQATT and CDR2 SNEGSKA (reference sequence). The CDR3: CSAPSTDTQYF. Here the CDR3 DNA reads TGCAGTGCCCCTAGCACAGATACGCAGTATTTT.

This chain connects TRBV7-2 to TRBJ1-1; tentatively, D is TRBD1 (5 bases). Trimming cost V 4 bases and J 7 bases, with 19 bases left between them. The length of the CDR3 is 15 residues. Germline values: CDR1 SGHTA, CDR2 FQGNSA. The CDR3 loop reads CASSYSGTGRLEAFF. The CDR3 nucleotides are TGTGCCAGCAGCTACAGCGGGACCGGCAGGCTTGAAGCTTTCTTT.